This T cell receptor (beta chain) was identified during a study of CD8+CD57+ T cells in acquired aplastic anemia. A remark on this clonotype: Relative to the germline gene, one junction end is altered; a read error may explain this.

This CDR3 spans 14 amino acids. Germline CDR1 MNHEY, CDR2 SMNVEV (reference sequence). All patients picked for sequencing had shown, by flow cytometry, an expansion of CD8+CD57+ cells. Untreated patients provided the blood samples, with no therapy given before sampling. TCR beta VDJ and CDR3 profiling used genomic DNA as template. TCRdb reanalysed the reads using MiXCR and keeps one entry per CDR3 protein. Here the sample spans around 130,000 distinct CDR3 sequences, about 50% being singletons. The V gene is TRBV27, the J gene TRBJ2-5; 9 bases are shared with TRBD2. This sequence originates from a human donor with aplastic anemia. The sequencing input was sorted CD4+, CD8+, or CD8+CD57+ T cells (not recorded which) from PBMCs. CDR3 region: CASSGRGGGEAQYF. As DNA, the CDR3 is TGTGCCAGCTCCGGGCGGGGGGGCGGAGAGGCCCAGTACTTC.